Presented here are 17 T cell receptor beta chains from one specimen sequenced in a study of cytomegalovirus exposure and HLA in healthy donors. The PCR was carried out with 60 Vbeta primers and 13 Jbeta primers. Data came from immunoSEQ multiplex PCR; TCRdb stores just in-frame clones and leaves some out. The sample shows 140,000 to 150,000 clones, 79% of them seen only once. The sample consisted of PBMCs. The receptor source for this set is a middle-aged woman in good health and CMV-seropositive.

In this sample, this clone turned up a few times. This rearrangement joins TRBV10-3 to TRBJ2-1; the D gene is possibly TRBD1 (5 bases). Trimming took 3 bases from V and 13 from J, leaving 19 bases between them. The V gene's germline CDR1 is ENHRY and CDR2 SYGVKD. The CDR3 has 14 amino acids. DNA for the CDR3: TGTGCCATCAGTGAAAGGGCTGAAACCCAGGGCCAGTTCTTC. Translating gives CAISERAETQGQFF.

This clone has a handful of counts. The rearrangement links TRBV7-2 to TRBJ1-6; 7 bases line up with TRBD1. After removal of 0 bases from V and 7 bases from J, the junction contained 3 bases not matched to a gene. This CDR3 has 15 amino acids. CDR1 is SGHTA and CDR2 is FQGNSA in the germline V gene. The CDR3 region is CASSLAGTANSPLHF. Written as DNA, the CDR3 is TGTGCCAGCAGCTTAGCAGGGACAGCCAATTCACCCCTCCACTTT.

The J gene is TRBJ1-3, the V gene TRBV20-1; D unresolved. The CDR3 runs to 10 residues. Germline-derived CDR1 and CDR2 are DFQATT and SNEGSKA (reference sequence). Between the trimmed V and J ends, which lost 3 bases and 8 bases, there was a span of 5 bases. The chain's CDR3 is CSASEDTIYF. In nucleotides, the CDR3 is TGCAGTGCTAGTGAGGACACCATATATTTT.

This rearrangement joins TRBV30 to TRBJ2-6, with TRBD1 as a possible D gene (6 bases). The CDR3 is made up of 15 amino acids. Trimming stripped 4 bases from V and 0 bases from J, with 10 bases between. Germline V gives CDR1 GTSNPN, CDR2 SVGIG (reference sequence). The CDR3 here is CAWTTGNSGANVLTF. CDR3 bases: TGTGCCTGGACGACAGGTAACTCTGGGGCCAACGTCCTGACTTTC.

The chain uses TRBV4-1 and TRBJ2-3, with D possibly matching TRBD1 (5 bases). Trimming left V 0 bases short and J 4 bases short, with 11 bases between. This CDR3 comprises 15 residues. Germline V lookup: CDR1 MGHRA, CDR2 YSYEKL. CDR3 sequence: CASSQDRGTSDTQYF. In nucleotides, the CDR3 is TGCGCCAGCAGCCAAGATAGGGGTACCTCAGATACGCAGTATTTT.

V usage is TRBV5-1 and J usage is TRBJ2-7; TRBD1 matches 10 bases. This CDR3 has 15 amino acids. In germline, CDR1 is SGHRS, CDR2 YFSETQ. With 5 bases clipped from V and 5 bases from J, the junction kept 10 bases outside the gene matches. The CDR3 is CASSSPGQGINEQYF. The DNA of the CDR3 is TGCGCCAGCAGTTCGCCGGGACAGGGGATAAACGAGCAGTACTTC. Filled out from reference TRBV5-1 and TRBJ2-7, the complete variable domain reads KAGVTQTPRYLIKTRGQQVTLSCSPISGHRSVSWYQQTPGQGLQFLFEYFSETQRNKGNFPGRFSGRQFSNSRSEMNVSTLELGDSALYLCASSSPGQGINEQYFGPGTRLTVT.

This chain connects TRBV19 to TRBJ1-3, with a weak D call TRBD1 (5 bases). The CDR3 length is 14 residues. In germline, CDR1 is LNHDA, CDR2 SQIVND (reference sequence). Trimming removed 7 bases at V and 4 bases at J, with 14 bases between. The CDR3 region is CASKDRPTGNTIYF. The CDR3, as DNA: TGTGCCAGTAAAGACAGACCCACAGGAAACACCATATATTTT. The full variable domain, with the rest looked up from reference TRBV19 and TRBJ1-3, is DGGITQSPKYLFRKEGQNVTLSCEQNLNHDAMYWYRQDPGQGLRLIYYSQIVNDFQKGDIAEGYSVSREKKESFPLTVTSAQKNPTAFYLCASKDRPTGNTIYFGEGSWLTVV.

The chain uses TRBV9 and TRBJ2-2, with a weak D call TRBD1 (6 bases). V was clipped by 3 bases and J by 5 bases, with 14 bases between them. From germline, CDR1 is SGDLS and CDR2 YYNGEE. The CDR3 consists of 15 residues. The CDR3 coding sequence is TGTGCCAGCAGCGCTTATGGACAGCCGACCGGGGAGCTGTTTTTT. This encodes CASSAYGQPTGELFF.

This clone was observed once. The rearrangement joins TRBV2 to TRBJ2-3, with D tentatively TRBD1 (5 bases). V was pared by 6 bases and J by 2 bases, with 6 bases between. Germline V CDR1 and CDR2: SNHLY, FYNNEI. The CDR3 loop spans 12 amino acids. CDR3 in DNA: TGTGCCAGCAGGACAGACACAGATACGCAGTATTTT. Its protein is CASRTDTDTQYF.

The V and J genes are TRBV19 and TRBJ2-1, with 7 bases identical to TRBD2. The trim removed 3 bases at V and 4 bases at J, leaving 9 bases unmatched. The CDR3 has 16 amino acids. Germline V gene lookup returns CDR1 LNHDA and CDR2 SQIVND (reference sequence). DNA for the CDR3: TGTGCCAGTAGTATGGTCCGCGGCGGGGGATACAATGAGCAGTTCTTC. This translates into CASSMVRGGGYNEQFF.

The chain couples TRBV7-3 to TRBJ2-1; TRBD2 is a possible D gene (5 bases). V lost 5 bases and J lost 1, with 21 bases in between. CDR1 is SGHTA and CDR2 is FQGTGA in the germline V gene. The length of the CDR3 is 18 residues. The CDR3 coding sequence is TGTGCCAGCAGCCCGGCGGGTTCTTGGGCCCTTTCCTACAATGAGCAGTTCTTC. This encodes CASSPAGSWALSYNEQFF. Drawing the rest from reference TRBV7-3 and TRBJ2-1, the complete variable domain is GAGVSQTPSNKVTEKGKYVELRCDPISGHTALYWYRQSLGQGPEFLIYFQGTGAADDSGLPNDRFFAVRPEGSVSTLKIQRTERGDSAVYLCASSPAGSWALSYNEQFFGPGTRLTVL.

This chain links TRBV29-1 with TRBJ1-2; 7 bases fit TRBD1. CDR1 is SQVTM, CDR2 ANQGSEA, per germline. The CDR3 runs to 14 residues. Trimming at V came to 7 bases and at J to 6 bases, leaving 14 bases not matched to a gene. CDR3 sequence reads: CSGGVKGALDGYTF. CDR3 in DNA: TGCAGCGGCGGGGTCAAGGGGGCATTGGATGGCTACACCTTC.

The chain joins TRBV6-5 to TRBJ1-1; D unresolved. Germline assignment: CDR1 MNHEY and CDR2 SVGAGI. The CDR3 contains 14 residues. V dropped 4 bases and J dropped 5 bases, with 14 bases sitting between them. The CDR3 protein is CASSSRPGVTEAFF. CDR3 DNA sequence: TGTGCCAGCAGTTCCCGACCCGGGGTTACTGAAGCTTTCTTT.

The CDR3 here is CAWSRGTGGPYEQYF. For the CDR3, the DNA is TGTGCCTGGAGCCGAGGGACAGGCGGGCCCTACGAGCAGTACTTC. V and J are TRBV30 and TRBJ2-7, with 8 bases that match TRBD1. CDR1 is GTSNPN, CDR2 SVGIG, per germline (reference sequence). The CDR3 extends over 15 amino acids. Unmatched junction bases numbered 9, after V lost 3 bases and J lost 2 bases. The full variable domain, with the rest looked up from reference TRBV30 and TRBJ2-7, is SQTIHQWPATLVQPVGSPLSLECTVEGTSNPNLYWYRQAAGRGLQLLFYSVGIGQISSEVPQNLSASRPQDRQFILSSKKLLLSDSGFYLCAWSRGTGGPYEQYFGPGTRLTVT.

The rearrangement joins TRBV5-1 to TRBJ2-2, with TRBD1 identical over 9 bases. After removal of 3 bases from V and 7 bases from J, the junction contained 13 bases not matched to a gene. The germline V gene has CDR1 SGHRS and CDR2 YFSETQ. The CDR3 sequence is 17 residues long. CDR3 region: CASSSRLDRGKGGELFF. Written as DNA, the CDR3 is TGCGCCAGCAGCTCCCGCCTGGACAGGGGTAAAGGCGGGGAGCTGTTTTTT.

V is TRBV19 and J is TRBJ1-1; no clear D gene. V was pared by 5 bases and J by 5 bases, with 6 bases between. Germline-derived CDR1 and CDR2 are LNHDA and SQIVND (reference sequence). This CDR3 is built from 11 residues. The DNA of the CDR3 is TGTGCCAGTAGTTCAGGTACTGAAGCTTTCTTT. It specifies CASSSGTEAFF.

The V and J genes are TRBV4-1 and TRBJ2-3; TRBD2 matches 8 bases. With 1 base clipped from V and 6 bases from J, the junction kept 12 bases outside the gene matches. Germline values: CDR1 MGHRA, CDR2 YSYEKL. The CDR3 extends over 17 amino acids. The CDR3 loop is CASSQVSSRSGGDTQYF. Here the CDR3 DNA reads TGCGCCAGCAGCCAAGTTTCCTCCAGGAGCGGGGGCGATACGCAGTATTTT.